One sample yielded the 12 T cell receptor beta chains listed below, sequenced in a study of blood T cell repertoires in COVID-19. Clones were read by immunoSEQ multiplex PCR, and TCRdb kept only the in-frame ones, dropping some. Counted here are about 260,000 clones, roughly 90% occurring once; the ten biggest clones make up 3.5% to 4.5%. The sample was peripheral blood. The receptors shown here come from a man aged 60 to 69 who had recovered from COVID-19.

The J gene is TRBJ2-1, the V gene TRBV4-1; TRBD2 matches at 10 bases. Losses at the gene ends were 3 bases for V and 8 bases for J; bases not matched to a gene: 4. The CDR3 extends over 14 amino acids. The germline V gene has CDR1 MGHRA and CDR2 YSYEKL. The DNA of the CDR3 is TGCGCCAGCAGCCAGGCAGCGGGAGGGGATGAGCAGTTCTTC. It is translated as CASSQAAGGDEQFF.

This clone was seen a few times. In nucleotides, the CDR3 is TGTGCCAGCAGGCCTGGGACAGCCTATAATTCACCCCTCCACTTT. It translates to CASRPGTAYNSPLHF. The chain joins TRBV6-5 to TRBJ1-6; 7 bases align to TRBD1. CDR1 and CDR2 from the germline V gene are MNHEY and SVGAGI. The V segment lost 6 bases and the J segment 2 bases; nucleotides outside the gene matches: 4. The CDR3 spans 15 residues.

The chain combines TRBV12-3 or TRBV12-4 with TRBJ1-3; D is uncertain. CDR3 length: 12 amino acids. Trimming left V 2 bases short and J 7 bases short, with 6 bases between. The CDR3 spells CASSLFSNTIYF. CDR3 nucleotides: TGTGCCAGCAGTTTATTCTCCAACACCATATATTTT.

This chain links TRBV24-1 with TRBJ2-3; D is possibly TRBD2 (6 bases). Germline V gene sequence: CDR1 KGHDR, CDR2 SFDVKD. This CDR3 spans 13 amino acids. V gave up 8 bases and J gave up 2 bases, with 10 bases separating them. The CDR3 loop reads CATKSSVTDTQYF. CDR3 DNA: TGTGCCACCAAATCTAGCGTCACAGATACGCAGTATTTT.

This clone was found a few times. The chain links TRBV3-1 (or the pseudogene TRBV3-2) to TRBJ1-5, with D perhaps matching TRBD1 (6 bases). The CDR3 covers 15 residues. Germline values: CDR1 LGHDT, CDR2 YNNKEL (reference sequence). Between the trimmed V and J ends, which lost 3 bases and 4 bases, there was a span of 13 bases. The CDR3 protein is CASSQTDSLNQPQHF. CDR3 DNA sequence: TGTGCCAGCAGCCAGACGGACAGTCTGAATCAGCCCCAGCATTTT.

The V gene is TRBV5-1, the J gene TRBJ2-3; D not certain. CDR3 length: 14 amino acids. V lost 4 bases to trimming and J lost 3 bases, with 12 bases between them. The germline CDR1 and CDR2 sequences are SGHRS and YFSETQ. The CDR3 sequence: CASSLPGRTDTQYF. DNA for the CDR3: TGCGCCAGCAGCCTGCCGGGTCGTACAGATACGCAGTATTTT.

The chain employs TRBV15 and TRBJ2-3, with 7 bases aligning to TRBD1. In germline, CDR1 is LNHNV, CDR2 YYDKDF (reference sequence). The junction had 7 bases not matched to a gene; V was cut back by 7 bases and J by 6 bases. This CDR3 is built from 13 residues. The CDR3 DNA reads TGTGCCACCAAACAGGGGAGTAGGGATACGCAGTATTTT. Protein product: CATKQGSRDTQYF.

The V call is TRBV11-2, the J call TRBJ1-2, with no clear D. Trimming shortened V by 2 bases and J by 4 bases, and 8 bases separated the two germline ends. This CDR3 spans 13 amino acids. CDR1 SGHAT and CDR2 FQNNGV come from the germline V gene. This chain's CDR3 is CASSLSYSYGYTF. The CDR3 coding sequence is TGTGCCAGCAGCTTAAGTTATAGCTATGGCTACACCTTC.

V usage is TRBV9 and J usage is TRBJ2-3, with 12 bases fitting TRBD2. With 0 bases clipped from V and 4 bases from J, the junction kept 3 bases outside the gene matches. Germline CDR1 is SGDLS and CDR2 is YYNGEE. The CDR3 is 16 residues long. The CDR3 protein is CASSVEASGGADTQYF. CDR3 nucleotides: TGTGCCAGCAGCGTAGAGGCTAGCGGGGGGGCAGATACGCAGTATTTT. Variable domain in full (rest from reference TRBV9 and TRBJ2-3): DSGVTQTPKHLITATGQRVTLRCSPRSGDLSVYWYQQSLDQGLQFLIQYYNGEERAKGNILERFSAQQFPDLHSELNLSSLELGDSALYFCASSVEASGGADTQYFGPGTRLTVL.

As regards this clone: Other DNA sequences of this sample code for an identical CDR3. This chain's CDR3 is CASSLGLSETQYF. DNA of the CDR3: TGCGCCAGCAGCTTAGGACTTTCAGAGACCCAGTACTTC. The rearrangement links TRBV5-1 to TRBJ2-5, with D possibly TRBD2 on 5 matching bases. The ends were cut back, 2 bases at V and 4 bases at J, with 9 bases in the middle. The CDR3 sequence is 13 residues long. Germline-derived CDR1 and CDR2 are SGHRS and YFSETQ.

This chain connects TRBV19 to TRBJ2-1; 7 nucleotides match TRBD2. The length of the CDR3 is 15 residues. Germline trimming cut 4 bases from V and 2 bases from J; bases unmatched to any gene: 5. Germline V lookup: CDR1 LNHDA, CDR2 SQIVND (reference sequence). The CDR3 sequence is CASSTLAGPYNEQFF. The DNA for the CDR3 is TGTGCCAGTAGTACATTAGCGGGCCCCTACAATGAGCAGTTCTTC.

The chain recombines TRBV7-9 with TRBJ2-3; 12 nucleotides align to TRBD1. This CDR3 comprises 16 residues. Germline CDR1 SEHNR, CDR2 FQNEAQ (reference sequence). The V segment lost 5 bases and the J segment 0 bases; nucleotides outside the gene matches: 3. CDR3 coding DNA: TGTGCCAGCAGCCGGGGACAGGGGGCTAGCACAGATACGCAGTATTTT. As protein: CASSRGQGASTDTQYF.